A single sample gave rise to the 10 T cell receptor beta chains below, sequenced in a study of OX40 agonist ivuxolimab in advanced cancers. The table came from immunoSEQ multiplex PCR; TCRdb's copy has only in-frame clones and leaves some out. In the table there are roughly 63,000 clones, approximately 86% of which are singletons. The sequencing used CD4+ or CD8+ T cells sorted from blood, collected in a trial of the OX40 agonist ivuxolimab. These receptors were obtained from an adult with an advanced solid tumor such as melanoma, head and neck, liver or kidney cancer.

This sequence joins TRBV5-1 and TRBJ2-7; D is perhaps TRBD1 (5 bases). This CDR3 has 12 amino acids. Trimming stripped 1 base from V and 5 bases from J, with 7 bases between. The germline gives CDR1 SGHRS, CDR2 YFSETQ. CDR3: CASSLYRNEQYF. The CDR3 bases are TGCGCCAGCAGCTTGTACAGGAACGAGCAGTACTTC.

In DNA form, the CDR3 reads TGCGCCAGCAGCTTGACCGATAGCTCCTATAATTCACCCCTCCACTTT. As protein: CASSLTDSSYNSPLHF. The chain carries TRBV5-1 and TRBJ1-6; no definite D call. V lost 1 base to trimming and J lost 0 bases, with 8 bases between them. This CDR3 has 16 amino acids. Germline V CDR1 and CDR2: SGHRS, YFSETQ.

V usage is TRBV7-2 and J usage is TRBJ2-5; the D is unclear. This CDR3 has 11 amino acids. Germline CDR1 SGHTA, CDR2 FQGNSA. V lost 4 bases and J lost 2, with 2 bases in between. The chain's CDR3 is CASSSQETQYF. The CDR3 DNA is TGTGCCAGCAGCTCACAAGAGACCCAGTACTTC. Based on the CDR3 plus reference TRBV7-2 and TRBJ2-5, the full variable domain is GAGVSQSPSNKVTEKGKDVELRCDPISGHTALYWYRQSLGQGLEFLIYFQGNSAPDKSGLPSDRFSAERTGGSVSTLTIQRTQQEDSAVYLCASSSQETQYFGPGTRLLVL.

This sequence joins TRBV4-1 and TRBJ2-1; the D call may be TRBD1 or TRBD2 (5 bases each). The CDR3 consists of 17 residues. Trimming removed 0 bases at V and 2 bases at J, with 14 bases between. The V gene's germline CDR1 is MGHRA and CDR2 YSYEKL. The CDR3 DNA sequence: TGCGCCAGCAGCCAAGACCAGCAGGGTAGCGCCTACAATGAGCAGTTCTTC. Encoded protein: CASSQDQQGSAYNEQFF.

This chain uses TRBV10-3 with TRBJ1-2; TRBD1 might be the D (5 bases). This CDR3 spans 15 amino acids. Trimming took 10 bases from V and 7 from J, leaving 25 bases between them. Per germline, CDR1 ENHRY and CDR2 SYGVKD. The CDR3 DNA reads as TGTGCCACCGACCACCGTGACGCAGGGATTCCTGGCTACACCTTC. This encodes CATDHRDAGIPGYTF.

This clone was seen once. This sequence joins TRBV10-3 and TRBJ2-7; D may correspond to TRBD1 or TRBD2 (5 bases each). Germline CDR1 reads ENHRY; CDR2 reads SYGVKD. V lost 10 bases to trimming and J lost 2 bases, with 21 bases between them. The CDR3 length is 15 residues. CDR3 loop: CATEHRDGGTYEQYF. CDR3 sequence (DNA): TGTGCCACCGAACACCGGGACGGTGGTACCTACGAGCAGTACTTC.

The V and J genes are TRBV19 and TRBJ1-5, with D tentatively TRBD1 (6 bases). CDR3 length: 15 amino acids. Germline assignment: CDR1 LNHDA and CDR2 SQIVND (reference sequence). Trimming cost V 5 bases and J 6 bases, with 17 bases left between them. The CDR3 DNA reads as TGTGCCAGTAGTCCACGACAGGTAGCGGGTCAGCCCCAGCATTTT. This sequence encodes CASSPRQVAGQPQHF.

The CDR3 reads CASSFHLADLSYEQYF. For the CDR3, the DNA is TGTGCCAGCAGTTTTCACCTAGCGGACCTCTCCTACGAGCAGTACTTC. The chain employs TRBV28 and TRBJ2-7; the match to TRBD2 covers 7 bases. The CDR3 sequence is 16 residues long. The ends lost 3 bases at V and 0 bases at J; junction bases unmatched: 8. Germline V lookup: CDR1 MDHEN, CDR2 SYDVKM. Full variable domain (remainder filled in from reference TRBV28 and TRBJ2-7): DVKVTQSSRYLVKRTGEKVFLECVQDMDHENMFWYRQDPGLGLRLIYFSYDVKMKEKGDIPEGYSVSREKKERFSLILESASTNQTSMYLCASSFHLADLSYEQYFGPGTRLTVT.

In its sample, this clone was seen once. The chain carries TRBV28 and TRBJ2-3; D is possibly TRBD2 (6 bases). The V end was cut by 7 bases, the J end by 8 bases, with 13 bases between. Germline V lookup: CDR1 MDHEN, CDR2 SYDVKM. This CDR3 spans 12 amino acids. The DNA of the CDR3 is TGTGCCAGCACTGCCTTGGGGGGTACGCAGTATTTT. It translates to CASTALGGTQYF.

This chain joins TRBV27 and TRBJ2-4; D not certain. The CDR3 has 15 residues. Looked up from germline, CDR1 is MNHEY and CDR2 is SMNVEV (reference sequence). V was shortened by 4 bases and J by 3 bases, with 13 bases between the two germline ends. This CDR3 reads CASSSTNLGKNIQYF. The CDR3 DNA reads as TGTGCCAGCAGTTCGACAAACCTAGGCAAAAACATTCAGTACTTC.